Listed here is a single TCR beta chain. Which antigen it targets is not known. No much larger clonotype is one base removed from it; base qualities were not supplied. The entry originates in a study of shared clonotypes between healthy human individuals (dated by TCRdb to about 2020). Study-level background: The cohort comprised two women and three men aged 18 to 49 years. For each donor, CD4 naive and CD4 memory were each given three plates, CD8 naive was given two plates, and CD8 memory was given one plate. To estimate repertoire size and how much clonotypes are shared between individuals, the study performed deep sequencing of blood TCR repertoires from a few healthy adults. To increase sequencing depth and limit assay-specific biases, TCR repertoire library preparation and sequencing were carried out by different laboratories using diverse techniques. Between about 0.85 and 10 billion PBMCs per donor were obtained by leukapheresis. On the study overall, not on this receptor specifically: Sampling was restricted to blood, and TCR repertoires in tissue are likely to differ from TCR repertoires in blood. Because the study included only a small number of donors, the genetic and exposure-history diversity represented was limited. Rarefaction of sorted-subset datasets indicated incomplete sequencing despite the large sequencing depth. Higher generation probabilities were observed for clonotypes shared by all four sorted-subset donors than for non-shared clonotypes. Naive subsets generally had larger estimated clonotype richness than memory subsets. Approximately 5% of naive CD4, 3% to 3.5% of naive CD8, 2% to 2.5% of memory CD4, and 0.35% to 0.5% of memory CD8 clonotypes were shared across a few donors. Pairwise subsampling led to the expectation that sequencing depth would affect the degree of clonotype sharing among donors.

The CDR3, from cysteine to phenylalanine, totals 15 residues. The DNA shown is the 45-base CDR3, in frame from base 1. The germline V gene (reference sequence) specifies GTSNPN as CDR1 and SVGIG as CDR2. Cut back by 4 bases and 0 bases, the V and J ends lie 15 bases apart. Using the deep immunoSEQ assay, multiplex PCR amplified TCR CDR3 regions from genomic DNA. Extracted genomic DNA from each cell subset was distributed evenly across all wells of several immunoSEQ 96-well plates, and each plate was treated as a replicate. For sorted subsets, 150 to 250 ng genomic DNA, equal to tens of thousands of T cell genomes, was loaded into each replicate PCR. The purified libraries were quantified using a Qubit 3.0 fluorometer, sized with a Bioanalyzer 2100, and then quantified again using the KAPA Library Quantification kit. Each immunoSEQ 96-well plate was sequenced on its own single-read 150-cycle Illumina NextSeq 550 flow cell. Per the authors' processing: Because the immunoSEQ output included only junctional sequences and no quality scores, the filtering could not be the same as the filtering used for full-length reads. Sequences were annotated with PyIR, a Python wrapper for IgBLAST v1.9, using IMGT germline references to assign V/J genes and CDR3. Reads were filtered out if the reads had weak V/J assignments (E-value above 1e-6), no CDR3, stop codons, out-of-frame junctions, or ambiguous translated residues. V3J clonotypes were defined as sequences sharing the same inferred V gene, J gene, and CDR3 amino acid sequence. To compute the percentage overlap between repertoires, the number of shared unique clonotypes was divided by the size of the smaller repertoire. Three approaches were used to assess repertoire richness: RTK rarefaction, the Chao1 estimator, and Recon v2.1 estimates of unobserved clonotypes. For all TCRbeta clonotypes obtained by the gDNA method from a handful of donors, generation probabilities were computed with OLGA. TCRdb retrieved this table from immuneACCESS and kept in-frame rearrangements only. Not all clones are present; in checked studies, unresolved V genes account for under half, and no reason is known for the remainder. V, J and clone size derive from that table, while D and trimming were established from the DNA sequence. This sample is represented by more than 2 million clones; about 95% of them were singletons. The leading ten clones occupy roughly 1% of the sample.

For the CD8 naive samples, CD45RO-negative cells were positively selected for CCR7, yielding a CD45RA+CCR7+ population from which TemRA cells were excluded. The donors were healthy, HIV-negative adults who had no recently reported acute infections or vaccinations. Every donor was a Caucasian adult residing in Nashville, Tennessee, USA. Blood was obtained by leukapheresis, after which PBMCs were separated by Ficoll-Histopaque density gradient centrifugation and cryopreserved in liquid nitrogen vapor phase. Analytical flow cytometry was used to check the purity and quantity of each magnetically sorted T cell population. Genomic DNA was isolated from every sorted fraction and measured by UV absorbance on a Nanodrop 2000c.

Input material: naive CD8+ T cells sorted from blood. The sample's cell subset or site label, in plain terms: CD45RA+CCR7+. The receptor chain draws on TRBV30 and TRBJ1-1; the D gene remains uncertain. The sequence derives from a man younger than 35 in good health. The CDR3 reads as follows: CAWTRTQDMNTEAFF. The DNA sequence is as follows: TGTGCCTGGACCAGGACTCAAGATATGAACACTGAAGCTTTCTTT.